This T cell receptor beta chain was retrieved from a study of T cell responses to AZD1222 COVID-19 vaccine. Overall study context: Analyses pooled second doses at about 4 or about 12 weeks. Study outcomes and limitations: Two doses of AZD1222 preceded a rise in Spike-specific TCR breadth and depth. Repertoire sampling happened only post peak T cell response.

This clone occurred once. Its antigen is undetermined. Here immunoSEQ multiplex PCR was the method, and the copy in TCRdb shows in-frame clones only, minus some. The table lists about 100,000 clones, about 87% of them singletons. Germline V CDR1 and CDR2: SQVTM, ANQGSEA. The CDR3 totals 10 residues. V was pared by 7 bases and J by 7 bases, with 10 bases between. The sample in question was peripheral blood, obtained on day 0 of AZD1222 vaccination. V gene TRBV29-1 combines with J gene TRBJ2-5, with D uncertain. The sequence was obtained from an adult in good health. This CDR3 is CSGSSGTQYF. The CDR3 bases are TGCAGCGGGAGTAGTGGGACCCAGTACTTC.